These 32 T cell receptor beta chains originate from one sample sequenced in a study of neurological immune-mediated disorders (dated by TCRdb to between 2017 and 2020). Library generation was performed with 5' RACE. This sample was sequenced with an Illumina HiSeq 2500. Starting from the raw public reads, TCRdb applied fastp trimming at Q25, assembled clones with MiXCR and retained in-frame beta chains. Identical CDR3 protein sequences are pooled into one entry, listed with their most common genes and DNA. For this sample the table gives 84,000 or so distinct CDR3 sequences, of which roughly an eighth were detected only once. Approximately 5% of the sample rests with the top ten. Explained via the paper, the time point label denotes: longitudinal time-point 2. Sequencing was performed on PBMCs. The receptors were sampled from a female donor with HTLV-1-associated myelopathy (HAM/TSP).

For this clonotype: This could be a read error, since a much larger clone is one nucleotide away. The J gene is TRBJ2-1, the V gene TRBV5-1; no definite D call. The V gene's germline CDR1 is SGHRS and CDR2 YFSETQ. The CDR3 runs to 15 residues. The V end was cut by 0 bases, the J end by 4 bases, with 11 bases between. Here the CDR3 reads CASSLGVVNYNEQFF. DNA for the CDR3: TGCGCCAGCAGCTTGGGAGTGGTGAATTACAATGAGCAGTTCTTC. Based on the CDR3 plus reference TRBV5-1 and TRBJ2-1, the full variable domain is KAGVTQTPRYLIKTRGQQVTLSCSPISGHRSVSWYQQTPGQGLQFLFEYFSETQRNKGNFPGRFSGRQFSNSRSEMNVSTLELGDSALYLCASSLGVVNYNEQFFGPGTRLTVL.

Concerning this clonotype itself: Mismatch with germline at one junction end may stem from a read error. V usage is TRBV5-6 and J usage is TRBJ2-1, with TRBD2 matching over 7 bases. CDR1 and CDR2 (germline): SGHDT, YYEEEE. The CDR3 covers 15 residues. This CDR3 is CASSLGGSSYNDQFF. As DNA, the CDR3 is TGTGCCAGCAGCCTGGGGGGGAGCTCCTACAATGATCAGTTCTTC.

This clonotype showed up many times. V gene TRBV5-1 combines with J gene TRBJ2-3, with 8 positions matching TRBD1. V shed 4 bases, J shed 5 bases, and the junction held 3 bases outside the gene matches. CDR1 SGHRS and CDR2 YFSETQ come from the germline V gene. CDR3 size: 13 residues. The CDR3 sequence is CASSTQGEDTQYF. The CDR3 nucleotides read TGCGCCAGCAGCACACAGGGGGAAGATACGCAGTATTTT.

This clonotype was seen at least ten times. The rearrangement uses TRBV28 and TRBJ1-1; no definite D call. This CDR3 is built from 13 residues. In germline, CDR1 is MDHEN, CDR2 SYDVKM. Trimming took 6 bases from V and 4 from J, leaving 12 bases between them. CDR3 amino acids: CASREPGLTEAFF. CDR3 nucleotides: TGTGCCAGCAGGGAGCCGGGCCTCACTGAAGCTTTCTTT.

Details on this clonotype: Being one base from a much bigger clone, this may be a read error. The chain carries TRBV7-2 and TRBJ2-6; maybe TRBD1 (5 bases). Per the germline V gene, CDR1 is SGHTA and CDR2 is FQGNSA. This CDR3 comprises 17 residues. V lost 2 bases and J lost 0, with 11 bases in between. The CDR3 nucleotides are TGTGCCAGCAGCTTAAGGGGTCGCAGCTCTGGGGCCAACGTCCTGACTTTC. Amino acids: CASSLRGRSSGANVLTF.

This clonotype has more than one count but fewer than ten. This chain links TRBV19 with TRBJ2-5; either TRBD1 or TRBD2 may supply D (6 bases each). This CDR3 is built from 12 residues. The V end was cut by 10 bases, the J end by 5 bases, with 14 bases between. CDR1 is LNHDA, CDR2 SQIVND, per germline (reference sequence). The CDR3 coding sequence is TGTGCCACTACGGGGGCCCGGGAGACCCAGTACTTC. It yields the protein CATTGARETQYF.

The rearrangement joins TRBV24-1 to TRBJ2-5; D remains unclear. V shed 2 bases and J shed 1 base, with 13 bases lying between them. The germline V gene encodes CDR1 KGHDR and CDR2 SFDVKD. This CDR3 comprises 16 residues. The CDR3 loop is CATSDSKTGTQETQYF. The CDR3 DNA is TGTGCCACCAGTGATTCAAAAACCGGAACCCAAGAGACCCAGTACTTC.

In its sample, this clonotype was seen many times. The chain has TRBV28 and TRBJ2-2, with D possibly being TRBD1 (5 bases). The CDR3 is 14 amino acids. Germline V gene sequence: CDR1 MDHEN, CDR2 SYDVKM. The V and J ends lost 3 bases and 8 bases respectively, with 13 bases between them. CDR3 sequence: CASSFRVYEGELFF. In DNA form, the CDR3 reads TGTGCCAGCAGTTTCAGGGTTTATGAGGGGGAGCTGTTTTTT.

This clonotype was recorded a few times. A much larger clone sits a single nucleotide away, making a read error possible. The chain carries TRBV12-3 or TRBV12-4 and TRBJ2-3; D unresolved. The CDR3 totals 15 residues. The chain's CDR3 is CANSPYTVSTDTQYF. For the CDR3, the DNA is TGTGCCAACAGTCCCTACACGGTCTCCACAGATACGCAGTATTTT.

This clonotype appeared once. The junction shows a germline mismatch at one end, possibly a read error. The chain recombines TRBV5-1 with TRBJ2-1; 7 bases are shared with TRBD2. This CDR3 is 15 amino acids long. Germline loops: CDR1 SGHRS, CDR2 YFSETQ. CDR3 sequence (DNA): TGCGCTAGCAGCTTGTTAACTAGCGTGGGCAATGAGCAGTTCTTC. It specifies CASSLLTSVGNEQFF.

In this sample, this clonotype turned up many times. The V call is TRBV5-1, the J call TRBJ2-1; tentative D call: TRBD1 (6 bases). Germline V gene data show CDR1 as SGHRS and CDR2 as YFSETQ. The CDR3 covers 14 residues. V lost 0 bases and J 2 bases, leaving 6 bases between the germline ends. CDR3 sequence: CASSLDRAYNEQFF. CDR3 DNA sequence: TGCGCCAGCAGCTTGGACAGGGCCTACAATGAGCAGTTCTTC.

On this clonotype: This sequence may be a read error, since a much larger clone differs from it by one base. The chain carries TRBV7-7 and TRBJ2-2; D perhaps matches TRBD2 (6 bases). The germline V and J ends were trimmed by 1 base and 1 base, with 10 bases remaining between them. Germline-derived CDR1 and CDR2 are SSHAT and FNYEAQ (reference sequence). The CDR3 runs 16 residues. The CDR3 bases are TGTGCCAGCAGCTTAGTTGTCGGGGGGAACACCGGGGAGCTGTTTTTT. Its protein product is CASSLVVGGNTGELFF.

This clonotype was picked up many times. One end of the junction does not line up with germline, which may come from a read error. V gene TRBV20-1 combines with J gene TRBJ2-1, with 11 bases lining up with TRBD1. Germline V gives CDR1 DFQATT, CDR2 SNEGSKA (reference sequence). CDR3 size: 15 residues. CDR3 in DNA: TGCAGTGCTGGAGACTCCGGGACAGGGGGTTATGAGCAGTTCTTC. Amino acids: CSAGDSGTGGYEQFF.

The genes are TRBV29-1 and TRBJ2-4; D is unclear. The CDR3 has 14 residues. Deletions cut 0 bases from V and 5 bases from J, with 11 bases between. Germline assignment: CDR1 SQVTM and CDR2 ANQGSEA. The CDR3 here is CSVEDRAYQNIQYF. CDR3 in DNA: TGCAGCGTTGAAGATAGAGCCTACCAAAACATTCAGTACTTC.

The table lists this clonotype with many counts. The gene calls are TRBV5-1 and TRBJ2-3; possibly TRBD1 for D (5 bases). The V gene's germline CDR1 is SGHRS and CDR2 YFSETQ. Trimming took 2 bases from V and 2 from J, leaving 18 bases between them. CDR3 length: 17 amino acids. The CDR3 loop is CASSLLQGPTPTDTQYF. CDR3 DNA sequence: TGCGCCAGCAGCTTACTCCAGGGCCCCACTCCCACAGATACGCAGTATTTT. Using reference TRBV5-1 and TRBJ2-3 for the parts outside the CDR3, the full variable domain is KAGVTQTPRYLIKTRGQQVTLSCSPISGHRSVSWYQQTPGQGLQFLFEYFSETQRNKGNFPGRFSGRQFSNSRSEMNVSTLELGDSALYLCASSLLQGPTPTDTQYFGPGTRLTVL.

This clonotype was counted ten times or more. Its ends do not fully match the called genes, so a read error is possible. For the CDR3, the DNA is TGTGCTACCAGCAGGGAACCAACAGGGGCAAGGGTCAATGAGCAGTTCTTC. Its translation is CATSREPTGARVNEQFF. V usage is TRBV15 and J usage is TRBJ2-1; 7 bases line up with TRBD1. CDR3 length: 17 amino acids. Looked up from germline, CDR1 is LNHNV and CDR2 is YYDKDF (reference sequence).

This clonotype has a count of ten or more. The chain couples TRBV5-1 to TRBJ2-6; possible D gene TRBD1, 6 bases. V lost 5 bases and J lost 2, with 8 bases in between. Germline assignment: CDR1 SGHRS and CDR2 YFSETQ. The length of the CDR3 is 14 residues. CDR3 nucleotide sequence: TGCGCCAGCAGTCCAGGGGCTGGGGCCAACGTCCTGACTTTC. The encoded protein is CASSPGAGANVLTF. The full variable domain, its missing parts supplied by reference TRBV5-1 and TRBJ2-6, is KAGVTQTPRYLIKTRGQQVTLSCSPISGHRSVSWYQQTPGQGLQFLFEYFSETQRNKGNFPGRFSGRQFSNSRSEMNVSTLELGDSALYLCASSPGAGANVLTFGAGSRLTVL.

Turning to this clonotype: Just one base apart from a much larger clone, this may be a read error. The V gene is TRBV5-1, the J gene TRBJ2-7; D ambiguous. Trimming pared 1 base from V and 2 bases from J, leaving 10 bases between. The CDR3 length is 14 residues. Germline CDR1 reads SGHRS; CDR2 reads YFSETQ. CDR3 residues: CASSLIGRTYEQYF. CDR3 DNA sequence: TGCGCCAGCAGCTTGATTGGCAGGACCTACGAGCAGTACTTC.

This clonotype was seen at least ten times. The CDR3 loop is CAISGLEETQYF. CDR3 coding DNA: TGTGCCATCAGTGGACTGGAAGAGACCCAGTACTTC. V and J are TRBV10-3 and TRBJ2-5; D gene unclear. V lost 4 bases to trimming and J lost 3 bases, with 6 bases between them. From germline, CDR1 is ENHRY and CDR2 SYGVKD. There are 12 residues in the CDR3.

This clonotype was observed at least ten times. DNA of the CDR3: TGTGCCAGCAGTCGGCAGGGTTTGTCAGATACGCAGTATTTT. Translating gives CASSRQGLSDTQYF. This sequence joins TRBV12-3 or TRBV12-4 and TRBJ2-3, with D possibly being TRBD1 (5 bases). Trimming took 5 bases from V and 4 from J, leaving 13 bases between them. CDR3 length equals 14 residues.

This clonotype was seen at least ten times. V is TRBV10-1 and J is TRBJ1-1, with a weak D call TRBD1 (5 bases). The CDR3 contains 14 residues. With 4 bases removed from V and 7 bases from J, the gap between germline ends came to 16 bases. Looked up from germline, CDR1 is WNHNN and CDR2 is SYGVQD (reference sequence). CDR3 sequence: CASSGSRDGFEAFF. CDR3 nucleotide sequence: TGCGCCAGCAGTGGGTCCCGGGACGGTTTTGAAGCTTTCTTT.

In this sample, this clonotype turned up many times. This chain joins TRBV7-9 and TRBJ2-1; TRBD1 is a possible D gene (5 bases). CDR1 and CDR2 from the germline V gene are SEHNR and FQNEAQ (reference sequence). The CDR3 totals 13 residues. V was trimmed by 5 bases and J by 6 bases, leaving 11 bases between them. The chain's CDR3 is CASSPDRTNEQFF. The CDR3, as DNA: TGTGCCAGCAGCCCCGACAGAACCAATGAGCAGTTCTTC.

This clonotype has ten or more counts. The chain carries TRBV6-2 or TRBV6-3 and TRBJ1-1, with 7 bases that match TRBD1. There are 13 residues in the CDR3. V gave up 7 bases and J gave up 7 bases; unmatched junction bases: 9. Germline CDR1 and CDR2: MNHEY and SVGEGT. CDR3 residues: CASTDRGGDEAFF. Written as DNA, the CDR3 is TGTGCCAGCACCGATCGAGGGGGCGATGAAGCTTTCTTT.

This clonotype was seen many times. This chain joins TRBV5-1 and TRBJ1-2, with 9 positions matching TRBD1. The CDR3 runs 15 residues. V shed 0 bases, J shed 6 bases, and the junction held 6 bases outside the gene matches. CDR1 is SGHRS and CDR2 is YFSETQ in the germline V gene. Here the CDR3 DNA reads TGCGCCAGCAGCTTGGCCGGGACAGGGATTCATGGCTACACCTTC. Protein product: CASSLAGTGIHGYTF.

The chain employs TRBV6-5 and TRBJ2-1; D may match TRBD1 or TRBD2 (5 bases each). Germline values: CDR1 MNHEY, CDR2 SVGAGI. The CDR3 covers 14 residues. V was trimmed by 7 bases and J by 4 bases, leaving 14 bases between them. The CDR3 here is CASTPGSYYNEQFF. The CDR3 nucleotides are TGTGCCAGCACCCCAGGGAGCTATTACAATGAGCAGTTCTTC.

The table lists this clonotype with many counts. The CDR3 coding sequence is TGCAGCGTTGAAGAACTAGGCGGTGGGTACGAGCAGTACTTC. This translates into CSVEELGGGYEQYF. The rearrangement joins TRBV29-1 to TRBJ2-7, with D tentatively TRBD2 (5 bases). CDR1 SQVTM and CDR2 ANQGSEA come from the germline V gene. This CDR3 has 14 residues. V lost 0 bases and J lost 4, with 13 bases in between.

This clonotype appeared many times. The rearrangement uses TRBV6-5 and TRBJ1-6, with 7 bases lining up with TRBD1. The junction had 3 bases not matched to a gene; V was cut back by 0 bases and J by 7 bases. CDR3 length: 15 amino acids. CDR1 and CDR2 from the germline V gene are MNHEY and SVGAGI. The CDR3 sequence: CASSYSSRGNSPLHF. The DNA for the CDR3 is TGTGCCAGCAGTTACTCGTCCAGGGGGAATTCACCCCTCCACTTT.

There are many counts of this clonotype. This sequence joins TRBV20-1 and TRBJ1-5; maybe TRBD1 (5 bases). The CDR3 contains 14 residues. With 4 bases removed from V and 4 bases from J, the gap between germline ends came to 14 bases. Per germline, CDR1 DFQATT and CDR2 SNEGSKA (reference sequence). The CDR3 coding sequence is TGCAGTGCTAATGATGGGGCCACTAATCAGCCCCAGCATTTT. It is translated as CSANDGATNQPQHF.

There are many counts of this clonotype. This sequence joins TRBV5-1 and TRBJ2-5; 7 positions agree with TRBD1. Germline assignment: CDR1 SGHRS and CDR2 YFSETQ. The CDR3 extends over 16 amino acids. Unmatched junction bases numbered 8, after V lost 2 bases and J lost 1 base. In nucleotides, the CDR3 is TGCGCCAGCAGCTTAAGTTATAGGGGGCCCCAAGAGACCCAGTACTTC. It translates to CASSLSYRGPQETQYF.

In its sample, this clonotype was seen a few times. CDR3: CASSFTQGGEQYF. The CDR3 DNA follows: TGTGCCAGCAGTTTCACACAGGGAGGCGAGCAGTACTTC. The chain combines TRBV27 with TRBJ2-7, with D perhaps being TRBD1 or TRBD2 (6 bases each). The V and J ends lost 3 bases and 6 bases respectively, with 12 bases between them. The germline gives CDR1 MNHEY, CDR2 SMNVEV (reference sequence). The CDR3 is 13 amino acids.

This clonotype was seen many times. The chain employs TRBV5-1 and TRBJ2-2; D unresolved. Germline loops: CDR1 SGHRS, CDR2 YFSETQ. Trimming shortened V by 0 bases and J by 5 bases, and 5 bases separated the two germline ends. There are 13 residues in the CDR3. CDR3 in amino acids: CASSLVGTGELFF. In nucleotides, the CDR3 is TGCGCCAGCAGCTTGGTAGGGACCGGGGAGCTGTTTTTT.

This clonotype was seen ten or more times. The chain couples TRBV2 to TRBJ1-6; the D gene is possibly TRBD1 (6 bases). The CDR3 contains 15 residues. Trimming stripped 2 bases from V and 6 bases from J, with 11 bases between. Germline V gene sequence: CDR1 SNHLY, CDR2 FYNNEI. The CDR3 sequence: CASSESTGANSPLHF. DNA of the CDR3: TGTGCCAGCAGTGAATCTACGGGGGCTAATTCACCCCTCCACTTT. Using reference TRBV2 and TRBJ1-6 for the parts outside the CDR3, the full variable domain is EPEVTQTPSHQVTQMGQEVILRCVPISNHLYFYWYRQILGQKVEFLVSFYNNEISEKSEIFDDQFSVERPDGSNFTLKIRSTKLEDSAMYFCASSESTGANSPLHFGNGTRLTVT.